This T cell receptor (beta chain) was sequenced during a study of cytomegalovirus exposure and HLA in healthy donors. Study background: Clustering assigned approximately 78% of the approximately 400 genotyped donors to the Caucasian-associated ancestry cluster. Broader study findings: In an earlier analysis, in 540 or so donors, most V segments appeared productive either ~87% or ~30% of the time. Analyses of presence and absence presupposed an approximately uniform sequencing depth across donors. Associated with cytomegalovirus, according to the listing, were around 170 TCR beta chains.

The germline gives CDR1 MGHDK, CDR2 SYGVNS. The V end was cut by 10 bases, the J end by 8 bases, with 20 bases between. The CDR3 totals 14 residues. Remarks on this clone: The antigen is not known.

The PCR used 60 Vbeta and 13 Jbeta primers. The assay was immunoSEQ multiplex PCR, and TCRdb's table has in-frame clones only and misses some. The sample lists roughly 130,000 clones, 73% occurring once. Sequenced input: PBMCs. The sequence was collected from a woman aged 40 to 49 in good health and CMV-seronegative. The V call is TRBV25-1, the J call TRBJ1-4, with D possibly being TRBD1 (6 bases). The CDR3, as DNA: TGTGCCACAGCCTTAGGTCAGGGGACGGAAAAACTGTTTTTT. Translation: CATALGQGTEKLFF. The variable domain in full, completed from reference TRBV25-1 and TRBJ1-4, reads EADIYQTPRYLVIGTGKKITLECSQTMGHDKMYWYQQDPGMELHLIHYSYGVNSTEKGDLSSESTVSRIRTEHFPLTLESARPSHTSQYLCATALGQGTEKLFFGSGTQLSVL.